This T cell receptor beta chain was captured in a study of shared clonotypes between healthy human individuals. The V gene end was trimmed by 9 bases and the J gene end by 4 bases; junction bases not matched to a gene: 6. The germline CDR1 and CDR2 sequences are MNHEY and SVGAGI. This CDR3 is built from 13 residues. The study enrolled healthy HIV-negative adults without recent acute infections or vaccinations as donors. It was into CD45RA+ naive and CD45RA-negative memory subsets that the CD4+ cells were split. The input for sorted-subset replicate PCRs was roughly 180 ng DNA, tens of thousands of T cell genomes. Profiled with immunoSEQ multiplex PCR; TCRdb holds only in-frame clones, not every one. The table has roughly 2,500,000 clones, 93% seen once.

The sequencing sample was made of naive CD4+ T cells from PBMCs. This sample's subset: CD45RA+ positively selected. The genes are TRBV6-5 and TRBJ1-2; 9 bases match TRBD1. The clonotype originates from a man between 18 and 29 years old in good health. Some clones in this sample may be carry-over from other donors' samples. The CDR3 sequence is CASYRDRAYGYTF. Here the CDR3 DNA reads TGTGCCAGTTACCGGGACAGGGCCTATGGCTACACCTTC.